Described below is a single TCR beta chain sequence and its context. This specimen belongs to a study of blood T cell repertoires in COVID-19. Study background: Italy, Spain and the United States were the sources of the convalescent and acute COVID-19 samples.

Profiled with immunoSEQ multiplex PCR; TCRdb holds only in-frame clones, not every one. The table records over 85,000 clones, approximately 86% of them present only once. The receptor was isolated from a human donor in a cohort sampled during active COVID-19. Sample: peripheral blood.

CDR3 sequence: CASSLEGHITYEQYF. The CDR3 DNA reads TGTGCCAGCAGCTTGGAGGGGCACATTACCTACGAGCAGTACTTC. This chain links TRBV5-6 with TRBJ2-7, with a possible D match to TRBD1 (5 bases). This CDR3 has 15 amino acids. The germline gives CDR1 SGHDT, CDR2 YYEEEE. Trimming pared 0 bases from V and 2 bases from J, leaving 12 bases between.